This T cell receptor beta chain originates from a study of blood T cells in healthy people across ages. Overall study findings and caveats: Per million T cells, TCR beta diversity dropped roughly linearly as age increased.

As regards this clonotype: Antigen unknown.

The CDR3 consists of 15 residues. Trimming took 4 bases from V and 4 from J; bases not matched to a gene: 6. It was with a sample-barcoded 5' primer and a J-beta primer mix that a second PCR of roughly 7 to 12 cycles was run. TCRdb re-called the 5' RACE reads with MiXCR, one entry per CDR3 protein. The sample yields 1,100,000 or so distinct CDR3 sequences, 35% to 50% seen once. The clonotype comes from a woman aged 55-70 years in good health. The chain combines TRBV12-3 or TRBV12-4 with TRBJ2-3, with 9 bases aligning to TRBD2. Specimen: blood. CDR3 residues: CASSSSGNRADTQYF. CDR3 DNA sequence: TGTGCCAGCAGTTCTAGCGGGAACCGGGCAGATACGCAGTATTTT.